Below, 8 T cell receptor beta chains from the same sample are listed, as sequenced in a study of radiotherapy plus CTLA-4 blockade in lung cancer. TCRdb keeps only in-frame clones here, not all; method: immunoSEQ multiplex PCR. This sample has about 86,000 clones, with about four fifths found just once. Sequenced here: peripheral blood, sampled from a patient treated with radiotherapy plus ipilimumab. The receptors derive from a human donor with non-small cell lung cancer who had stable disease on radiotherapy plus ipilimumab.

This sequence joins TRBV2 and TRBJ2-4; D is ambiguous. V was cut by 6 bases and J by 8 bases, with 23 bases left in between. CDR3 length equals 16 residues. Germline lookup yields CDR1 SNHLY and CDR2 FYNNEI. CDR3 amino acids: CASSGRIGPSKDIQYF. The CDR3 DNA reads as TGTGCCAGCAGCGGACGAATCGGCCCCTCAAAAGACATTCAGTACTTC.

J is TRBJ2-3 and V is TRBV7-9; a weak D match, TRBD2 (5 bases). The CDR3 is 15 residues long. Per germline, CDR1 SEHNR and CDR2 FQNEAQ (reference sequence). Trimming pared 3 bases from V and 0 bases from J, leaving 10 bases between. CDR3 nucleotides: TGTGCCAGCAGCTTTGGGAGAACTAGCACAGATACGCAGTATTTT. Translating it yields CASSFGRTSTDTQYF.

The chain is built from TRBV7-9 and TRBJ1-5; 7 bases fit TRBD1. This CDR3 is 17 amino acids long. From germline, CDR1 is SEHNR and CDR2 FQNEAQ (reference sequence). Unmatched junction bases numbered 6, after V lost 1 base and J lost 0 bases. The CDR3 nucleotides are TGTGCCAGCAGCTTAGGACAGGGAGATTATAGCAATCAGCCCCAGCATTTT. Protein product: CASSLGQGDYSNQPQHF.

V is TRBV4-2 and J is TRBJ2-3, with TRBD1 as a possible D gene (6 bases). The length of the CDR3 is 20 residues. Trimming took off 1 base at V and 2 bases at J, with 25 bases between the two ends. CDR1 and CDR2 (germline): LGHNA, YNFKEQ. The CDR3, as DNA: TGTGCCAGCAGCCAAGGGGCGGTATCTAGGGGGTTTCGGGCCACAGATACGCAGTATTTT. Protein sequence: CASSQGAVSRGFRATDTQYF.

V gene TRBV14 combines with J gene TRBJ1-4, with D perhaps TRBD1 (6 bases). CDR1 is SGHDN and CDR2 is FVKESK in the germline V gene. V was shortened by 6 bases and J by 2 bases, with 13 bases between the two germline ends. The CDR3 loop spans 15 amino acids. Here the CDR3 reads CASSRGGGTNEKLFF. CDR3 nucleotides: TGTGCCAGCAGTCGGGGAGGGGGGACTAATGAAAAACTGTTTTTT.

CDR3 loop: CSVGMTGAGEAFF. CDR3 in DNA: TGCAGCGTTGGAATGACAGGGGCTGGGGAAGCTTTCTTT. The chain couples TRBV29-1 to TRBJ1-1; 8 nucleotides line up with TRBD1. Per germline, CDR1 SQVTM and CDR2 ANQGSEA. With 4 bases clipped from V and 8 bases from J, the junction kept 9 bases outside the gene matches. The CDR3 is 13 residues long.

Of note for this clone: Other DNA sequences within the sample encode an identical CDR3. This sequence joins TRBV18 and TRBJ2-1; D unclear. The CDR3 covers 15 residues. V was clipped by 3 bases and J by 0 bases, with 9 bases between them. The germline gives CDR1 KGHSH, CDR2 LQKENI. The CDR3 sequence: CASSPDQSSYNEQFF. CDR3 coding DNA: TGTGCCAGCTCACCCGACCAGAGCTCCTACAATGAGCAGTTCTTC.

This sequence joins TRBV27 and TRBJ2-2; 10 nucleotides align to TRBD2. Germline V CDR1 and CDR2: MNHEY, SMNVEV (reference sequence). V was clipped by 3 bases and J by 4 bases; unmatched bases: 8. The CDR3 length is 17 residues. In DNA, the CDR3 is TGTGCCAGCAGTTTTACTAGCGGGACCCGCGGCACCGGGGAGCTGTTTTTT. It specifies CASSFTSGTRGTGELFF.